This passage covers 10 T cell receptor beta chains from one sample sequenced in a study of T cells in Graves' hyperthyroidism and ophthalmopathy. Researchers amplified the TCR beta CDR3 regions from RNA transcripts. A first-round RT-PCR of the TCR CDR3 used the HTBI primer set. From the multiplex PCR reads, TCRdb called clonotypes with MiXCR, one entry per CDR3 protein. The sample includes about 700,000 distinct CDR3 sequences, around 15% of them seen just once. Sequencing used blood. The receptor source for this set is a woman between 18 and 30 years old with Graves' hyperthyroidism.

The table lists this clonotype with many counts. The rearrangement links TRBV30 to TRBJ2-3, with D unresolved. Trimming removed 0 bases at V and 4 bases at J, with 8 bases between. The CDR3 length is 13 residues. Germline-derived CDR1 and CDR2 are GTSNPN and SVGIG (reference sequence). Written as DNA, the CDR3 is TGTGCCTGGAGTGTGATTAGCCCAGATACGCAGTATTTT. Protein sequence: CAWSVISPDTQYF.

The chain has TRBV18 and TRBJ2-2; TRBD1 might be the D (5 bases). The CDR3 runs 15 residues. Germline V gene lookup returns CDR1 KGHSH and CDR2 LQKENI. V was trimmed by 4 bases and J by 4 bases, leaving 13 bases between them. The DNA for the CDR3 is TGTGCCAGCTCACTGCAGGGTGGTCCCACCGGGGAGCTGTTTTTT. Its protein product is CASSLQGGPTGELFF.

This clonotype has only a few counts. The CDR3 DNA reads TGCAGTGCCAACTCCCCTAGGGGGGGGGGAGATACGCAGTATTTT. Residues: CSANSPRGGGDTQYF. The chain couples TRBV20-1 to TRBJ2-3; TRBD2 might be the D (7 bases). The germline V and J ends were trimmed by 6 bases and 5 bases, with 21 bases remaining between them. The CDR3 contains 15 residues. Germline-derived CDR1 and CDR2 are DFQATT and SNEGSKA (reference sequence).

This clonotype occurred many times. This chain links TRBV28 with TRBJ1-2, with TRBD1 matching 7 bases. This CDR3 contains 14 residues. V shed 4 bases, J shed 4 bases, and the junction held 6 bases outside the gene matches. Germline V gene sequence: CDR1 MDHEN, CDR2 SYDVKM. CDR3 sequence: CASSSPGQTYGYTF. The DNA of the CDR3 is TGTGCCAGCAGTTCCCCGGGACAGACCTATGGCTACACCTTC.

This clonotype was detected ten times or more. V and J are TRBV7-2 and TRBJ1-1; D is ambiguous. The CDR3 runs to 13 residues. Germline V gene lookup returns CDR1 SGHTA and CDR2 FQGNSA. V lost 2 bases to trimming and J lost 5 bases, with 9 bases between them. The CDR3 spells CASSLISLTEAFF. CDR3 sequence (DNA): TGTGCCAGCAGCTTAATTTCCCTGACTGAAGCTTTCTTT.

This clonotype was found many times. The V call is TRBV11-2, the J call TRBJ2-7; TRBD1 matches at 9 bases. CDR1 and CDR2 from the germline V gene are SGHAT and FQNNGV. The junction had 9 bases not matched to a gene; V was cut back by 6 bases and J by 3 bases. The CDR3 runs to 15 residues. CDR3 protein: CASRYPGQGIYEQYF. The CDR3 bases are TGTGCCAGCAGGTACCCGGGACAGGGCATCTACGAGCAGTACTTC. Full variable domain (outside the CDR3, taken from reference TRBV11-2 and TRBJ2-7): EAGVAQSPRYKIIEKRQSVAFWCNPISGHATLYWYQQILGQGPKLLIQFQNNGVVDDSQLPKDRFSAERLKGVDSTLKIQPAKLEDSAVYLCASRYPGQGIYEQYFGPGTRLTVT.

CDR3 sequence (DNA): TGCAGCGTGCCGGGACAGTCCCTTGGTACTGAAGCTTTCTTT. It translates to CSVPGQSLGTEAFF. This chain connects TRBV29-1 to TRBJ1-1, with TRBD1 matching 7 bases. Germline V gene sequence: CDR1 SQVTM, CDR2 ANQGSEA. V was clipped by 6 bases and J by 5 bases; unmatched bases: 12. This CDR3 contains 14 residues.

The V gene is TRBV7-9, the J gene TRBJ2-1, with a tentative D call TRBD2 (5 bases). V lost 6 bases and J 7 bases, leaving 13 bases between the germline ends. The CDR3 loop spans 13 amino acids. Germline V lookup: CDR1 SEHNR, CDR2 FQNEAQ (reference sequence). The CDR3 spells CASSLAMMNEQFF. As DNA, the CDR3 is TGTGCCAGCAGTCTAGCAATGATGAATGAGCAGTTCTTC.

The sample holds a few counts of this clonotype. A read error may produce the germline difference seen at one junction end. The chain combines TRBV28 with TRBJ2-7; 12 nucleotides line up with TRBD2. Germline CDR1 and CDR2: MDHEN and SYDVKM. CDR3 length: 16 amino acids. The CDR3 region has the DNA TGTGCCAGCAGACGACAGACTAGCGGGAGCTCCTACAAGCAGTACTTC. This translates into CASRRQTSGSSYKQYF.

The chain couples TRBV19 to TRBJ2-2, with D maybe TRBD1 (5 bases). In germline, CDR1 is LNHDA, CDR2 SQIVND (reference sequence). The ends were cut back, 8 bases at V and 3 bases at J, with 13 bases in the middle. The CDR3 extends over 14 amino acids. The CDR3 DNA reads TGTGCCAGTTCCGACAGAGCTTACACCGGGGAGCTGTTTTTT. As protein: CASSDRAYTGELFF.